The 32 T cell receptor beta chains below all came from one sample that was sequenced in a study of technical replicates of blood from a few donors. TCRdb keeps only in-frame clones here, not all; method: immunoSEQ multiplex PCR. The sample contains around 61,000 clones, approximately 97% of which appear only once. The specimen sequenced was T cells isolated from PBMCs. The receptors shown here come from a human donor in good health.

The rearrangement joins TRBV6-5 to TRBJ2-7; 8 positions match TRBD1. Germline lookup yields CDR1 MNHEY and CDR2 SVGAGI. CDR3 length equals 15 residues. The V and J ends lost 7 bases and 7 bases, in that order; junction bases with no gene match: 15. CDR3 region: CASTDRRQGYSEQYF. In DNA, the CDR3 is TGTGCCAGCACCGACCGTCGACAGGGGTATTCAGAGCAGTACTTC.

The rearrangement uses TRBV27 and TRBJ2-5, with 12 positions matching TRBD1. Germline V CDR1 and CDR2: MNHEY, SMNVEV (reference sequence). The CDR3 sequence is 15 residues long. J gave up 1 base and V 5 bases, and 2 bases lay outside the gene matches. CDR3: CASSGDRGRQETQYF. For the CDR3, the DNA is TGTGCCAGCAGTGGGGACAGGGGGCGCCAAGAGACCCAGTACTTC.

The table lists this clone with a count of one. This chain links TRBV5-1 with TRBJ1-2; 7 bases line up with TRBD1. CDR1 SGHRS and CDR2 YFSETQ come from the germline V gene. The CDR3 sequence is 13 residues long. J gave up 8 bases and V 7 bases, and 11 bases lay outside the gene matches. The CDR3 loop is CASRNRGKEGYTF. As DNA, the CDR3 is TGCGCCAGCCGAAACAGGGGAAAAGAAGGCTACACCTTC.

This rearrangement joins TRBV7-8 to TRBJ2-1; maybe TRBD2 (5 bases). Germline V CDR1 and CDR2: SGHVS, FQNEAQ. This CDR3 has 14 residues. Trimming left V 8 bases short and J 6 bases short, with 17 bases between. CDR3 loop: CASENSAASNEQFF. CDR3 nucleotides: TGTGCCAGCGAGAATAGCGCAGCGTCCAATGAGCAGTTCTTC.

J is TRBJ2-1 and V is TRBV28; D possibly corresponds to TRBD2 (5 bases). Deletions cut 1 base from V and 7 bases from J, with 14 bases between. Looked up from germline, CDR1 is MDHEN and CDR2 is SYDVKM. CDR3 length: 15 amino acids. This CDR3 reads CASSLSPRGGNEQFF. The CDR3, as DNA: TGTGCCAGCAGTTTATCCCCCCGAGGCGGGAATGAGCAGTTCTTC.

This chain links TRBV4-1 with TRBJ2-6, with no clear D. Looked up from germline, CDR1 is MGHRA and CDR2 is YSYEKL. Deletions cut 1 base from V and 0 bases from J, with 16 bases between. The CDR3 loop spans 19 amino acids. The CDR3 loop is CASSQALLSRSSGANVLTF. The CDR3 DNA follows: TGCGCCAGCAGCCAAGCACTCCTCTCTCGAAGCTCTGGGGCCAACGTCCTGACTTTC.

V and J are TRBV29-1 and TRBJ2-7, with TRBD2 matching 12 bases. V lost 1 base, J lost 1 base, and 2 bases stayed unmatched. The CDR3 is 15 residues long. CDR1 and CDR2 (germline): SQVTM, ANQGSEA. CDR3: CSVEGLAGESYEQYF. The CDR3 bases are TGCAGCGTTGAAGGACTAGCGGGGGAGTCCTACGAGCAGTACTTC.

The CDR3 loop is CATSRIGQGAGSSYNSPLHF. In nucleotides, the CDR3 is TGTGCCACCAGCAGGATTGGACAGGGGGCAGGGAGCTCCTATAATTCACCCCTCCACTTT. The rearrangement links TRBV15 to TRBJ1-6; TRBD1 matches at 11 bases. CDR3 length: 20 amino acids. Per germline, CDR1 LNHNV and CDR2 YYDKDF (reference sequence). V was pared by 3 bases and J by 0 bases, with 10 bases of the junction left unmatched.

The chain has TRBV11-2 and TRBJ2-1; a weak D match, TRBD1 (6 bases). The ends were cut back, 1 base at V and 3 bases at J, with 10 bases in the middle. The CDR3 loop spans 15 amino acids. Germline assignment: CDR1 SGHAT and CDR2 FQNNGV. DNA of the CDR3: TGTGCCAGCAGCTTAGTGTGGGGGCTCTACAATGAGCAGTTCTTC. Translated, it gives CASSLVWGLYNEQFF.

The V call is TRBV5-1, the J call TRBJ2-7, with D unclear. The CDR3 contains 14 residues. From germline, CDR1 is SGHRS and CDR2 YFSETQ. Trimming left V 2 bases short and J 0 bases short, with 9 bases between. Here the CDR3 DNA reads TGCGCCAGCAGCTTAGTGTCTAGCTCCTACGAGCAGTACTTC. Translated: CASSLVSSSYEQYF.

The chain joins TRBV2 to TRBJ2-5; tentatively, D is TRBD2 (6 bases). Trimming pared 6 bases from V and 3 bases from J, leaving 17 bases between. This CDR3 comprises 15 residues. Germline V gives CDR1 SNHLY, CDR2 FYNNEI. CDR3 sequence (DNA): TGTGCCAGCAGATGGGGGAGGCCCGTAGAAGAGACCCAGTACTTC. Its translation: CASRWGRPVEETQYF.

This sequence joins TRBV4-1 and TRBJ2-1; TRBD1 matches 9 bases. The germline CDR1 and CDR2 sequences are MGHRA and YSYEKL. With 2 bases clipped from V and 7 bases from J, the junction kept 6 bases outside the gene matches. This CDR3 spans 15 amino acids. CDR3 protein: CASSQLDRGNNEQFF. As DNA, the CDR3 is TGCGCCAGCAGCCAATTGGACAGGGGAAATAATGAGCAGTTCTTC.

V gene TRBV9 combines with J gene TRBJ1-2; D call uncertain. The germline V gene has CDR1 SGDLS and CDR2 YYNGEE. The CDR3 sequence is 12 residues long. V was trimmed by 0 bases and J by 8 bases, leaving 8 bases between them. The CDR3 DNA is TGTGCCAGCAGCGTAGGGGAGGGAGGCTACACCTTC. It is translated as CASSVGEGGYTF.

Regarding this clone: The junction differs from germline at one of its ends, possibly a read error. The V call is TRBV5-1, the J call TRBJ1-1; 7 bases align to TRBD1. Germline CDR1 and CDR2: SGHRS and YFSETQ. The CDR3 is 13 amino acids. DNA for the CDR3: TGCGCCAGCAGCTTGGCCCCCGACGCAGGGGGGCTATTT. Protein sequence: CASSLAPDAGGLF.

V and J are TRBV19 and TRBJ2-7; the D gene is possibly TRBD1 (6 bases). The V and J ends lost 2 bases and 0 bases respectively, with 8 bases between them. CDR3 length: 14 residues. Germline CDR1 LNHDA, CDR2 SQIVND (reference sequence). CDR3 in DNA: TGTGCCAGTAGTATAAGACAGGACTCCTACGAGCAGTACTTC. This sequence encodes CASSIRQDSYEQYF.

The chain has TRBV11-3 and TRBJ1-2, with 9 bases aligning to TRBD1. This CDR3 contains 11 residues. CDR1 SGHNT and CDR2 YENEEA come from the germline V gene. V shed 9 bases and J 7 bases; nucleotides not matched to a gene: 3. CDR3 nucleotide sequence: TGTGCCAGACAGGGGGCCTTTGGCTACACCTTC. This codes for CARQGAFGYTF.

The chain carries TRBV7-6 and TRBJ1-1; maybe TRBD1 (5 bases). Germline lookup yields CDR1 SGHVS and CDR2 FNYEAQ. V was shortened by 3 bases and J by 1 base, with 6 bases between the two germline ends. The CDR3 runs to 13 residues. In DNA, the CDR3 is TGTGCCAGCAGCTTGGGGCGGAACACTGAAGCTTTCTTT. Residues: CASSLGRNTEAFF.

V gene TRBV19 combines with J gene TRBJ1-2; a weak D match, TRBD1 (5 bases). V lost 6 bases and J lost 9, with 23 bases in between. In germline, CDR1 is LNHDA, CDR2 SQIVND (reference sequence). CDR3 length: 15 amino acids. The CDR3 here is CASRTPGLSIIRYTF. In DNA, the CDR3 is TGTGCCAGTAGGACACCAGGGCTTTCTATTATCCGCTACACCTTC.

The chain links TRBV19 to TRBJ2-7; 8 nucleotides agree with TRBD1. V dropped 6 bases and J dropped 2; count of bases not matched to a gene: 18. Germline loops: CDR1 LNHDA, CDR2 SQIVND (reference sequence). This CDR3 has 18 residues. CDR3 coding DNA: TGTGCCAGTAGCCTCGGGCCCGGACAGGGTAAGAATCCCTACGAGCAGTACTTC. The encoded protein is CASSLGPGQGKNPYEQYF.

This clone was recorded once. The chain recombines TRBV30 with TRBJ2-7; a weak D match, TRBD1 (5 bases). The CDR3 runs 16 residues. Germline CDR1 and CDR2: GTSNPN and SVGIG (reference sequence). Trimming took 2 bases from V and 0 from J, leaving 17 bases between them. CDR3 amino acids: CAWSTYFRAFSYEQYF. The CDR3 DNA follows: TGTGCCTGGAGTACCTACTTCAGGGCCTTCTCCTACGAGCAGTACTTC.

The rearrangement uses TRBV10-2 and TRBJ2-7; TRBD2 matches at 12 bases. V shed 7 bases and J 2 bases; nucleotides not matched to a gene: 6. CDR3 length equals 15 residues. Looked up from germline, CDR1 is WSHSY and CDR2 is SAAADI. This chain's CDR3 is CASTATSGGTYEQYF. For the CDR3, the DNA is TGCGCCAGCACCGCGACTAGCGGGGGAACCTACGAGCAGTACTTC.

The rearrangement links TRBV19 to TRBJ2-7; 11 bases are a match to TRBD2. V shed 5 bases, J shed 0 bases, and the junction held 6 bases outside the gene matches. Germline V gene sequence: CDR1 LNHDA, CDR2 SQIVND (reference sequence). The CDR3 has 16 amino acids. The CDR3 spells CASSPLAGGYSYEQYF. CDR3 in DNA: TGTGCCAGTAGTCCCCTAGCGGGAGGATACTCCTACGAGCAGTACTTC.

The chain recombines TRBV7-9 with TRBJ1-4; D is possibly TRBD1 (6 bases). CDR3 size: 12 residues. Germline values: CDR1 SEHNR, CDR2 FQNEAQ (reference sequence). Trimming removed 6 bases at V and 10 bases at J, with 12 bases between. CDR3 sequence: CASRTTRGKLFF. The CDR3 DNA reads TGTGCCAGCAGGACGACCAGGGGAAAACTGTTTTTT.

The chain couples TRBV14 to TRBJ2-7; TRBD1 aligns across 8 bases. Germline CDR1 reads SGHDN; CDR2 reads FVKESK. The CDR3 spans 15 residues. After removal of 1 base from V and 4 bases from J, the junction contained 6 bases not matched to a gene. This CDR3 is CASSQAGTGPYEQYF. The CDR3 DNA reads TGTGCCAGCAGCCAAGCGGGGACAGGACCGTACGAGCAGTACTTC.

The chain links TRBV19 to TRBJ1-5, with 10 bases matching TRBD1. This CDR3 contains 15 residues. Germline lookup yields CDR1 LNHDA and CDR2 SQIVND (reference sequence). The V gene end was trimmed by 3 bases and the J gene end by 5 bases; junction bases not matched to a gene: 4. CDR3 amino acids: CASSIPGQGHQPQHF. The CDR3 coding sequence is TGTGCCAGTAGTATCCCGGGACAGGGGCATCAGCCCCAGCATTTT.

The gene calls are TRBV12-5 and TRBJ2-3; a weak D match, TRBD2 (6 bases). This CDR3 is 15 amino acids long. V lost 6 bases to trimming and J lost 2 bases, with 15 bases between them. CDR1 is LGHNT, CDR2 FRNRAP, per germline. The CDR3 loop reads CASGIGAGTTDTQYF. DNA for the CDR3: TGTGCTAGTGGCATAGGGGCGGGAACCACAGATACGCAGTATTTT. The full variable domain, with the rest looked up from reference TRBV12-5 and TRBJ2-3, is DARVTQTPRHKVTEMGQEVTMRCQPILGHNTVFWYRQTMMQGLELLAYFRNRAPLDDSGMPKDRFSAEMPDATLATLKIQPSEPRDSAVYFCASGIGAGTTDTQYFGPGTRLTVL.

V usage is TRBV6-5 and J usage is TRBJ1-4, with D possibly matching TRBD1 (5 bases). The CDR3 is 15 amino acids. Germline V CDR1 and CDR2: MNHEY, SVGAGI. V lost 4 bases to trimming and J lost 3 bases, with 12 bases between them. This CDR3 reads CASSSVGRANEKLFF. The CDR3 nucleotides are TGTGCCAGCAGTTCCGTGGGGCGCGCTAATGAAAAACTGTTTTTT.

This chain uses TRBV15 with TRBJ1-2, with D perhaps TRBD1 (5 bases). With 3 bases removed from V and 2 bases from J, the gap between germline ends came to 10 bases. Germline V gives CDR1 LNHNV, CDR2 YYDKDF (reference sequence). This CDR3 spans 14 amino acids. The CDR3 DNA is TGTGCCACCAGCAGGACAGTCGAAAACTATGGCTACACCTTC. Its translation is CATSRTVENYGYTF.

This sequence joins TRBV4-1 and TRBJ2-5, with a weak D call TRBD2 (6 bases). This CDR3 spans 18 amino acids. V was pared by 2 bases and J by 0 bases, with 19 bases between. Germline CDR1 is MGHRA and CDR2 is YSYEKL. The chain's CDR3 is CASSQHHRGTQYQETQYF. The CDR3 nucleotides read TGCGCCAGCAGCCAACATCATCGGGGGACCCAGTACCAAGAGACCCAGTACTTC.

This chain links TRBV5-1 with TRBJ2-3; possible D gene TRBD2, 6 bases. V dropped 4 bases and J dropped 2 bases, with 14 bases sitting between them. The germline V gene encodes CDR1 SGHRS and CDR2 YFSETQ. This CDR3 region has 15 residues. For the CDR3, the DNA is TGCGCCAGCAGCCAACTAGCCCGCCCCACAGATACGCAGTATTTT. Protein product: CASSQLARPTDTQYF.

V gene TRBV5-1 combines with J gene TRBJ2-5; 11 bases are shared with TRBD1. The CDR3 has 14 residues. V shed 4 bases and J 4 bases; nucleotides not matched to a gene: 3. Germline V CDR1 and CDR2: SGHRS, YFSETQ. The CDR3 is CASSRTGGPETQYF. The CDR3 coding sequence is TGCGCCAGCAGCCGGACAGGGGGCCCAGAGACCCAGTACTTC. Full variable domain (outside the CDR3, taken from reference TRBV5-1 and TRBJ2-5): KAGVTQTPRYLIKTRGQQVTLSCSPISGHRSVSWYQQTPGQGLQFLFEYFSETQRNKGNFPGRFSGRQFSNSRSEMNVSTLELGDSALYLCASSRTGGPETQYFGPGTRLLVL.

The genes are TRBV6-5 and TRBJ2-1; 9 bases line up with TRBD1. Germline CDR1 and CDR2: MNHEY and SVGAGI. This CDR3 has 12 residues. The trim removed 6 bases at V and 13 bases at J, leaving 7 bases unmatched. The CDR3, as DNA: TGTGCCAGCAGCTGGGACAGGGCGTACCAGTTCTTC. It is translated as CASSWDRAYQFF.